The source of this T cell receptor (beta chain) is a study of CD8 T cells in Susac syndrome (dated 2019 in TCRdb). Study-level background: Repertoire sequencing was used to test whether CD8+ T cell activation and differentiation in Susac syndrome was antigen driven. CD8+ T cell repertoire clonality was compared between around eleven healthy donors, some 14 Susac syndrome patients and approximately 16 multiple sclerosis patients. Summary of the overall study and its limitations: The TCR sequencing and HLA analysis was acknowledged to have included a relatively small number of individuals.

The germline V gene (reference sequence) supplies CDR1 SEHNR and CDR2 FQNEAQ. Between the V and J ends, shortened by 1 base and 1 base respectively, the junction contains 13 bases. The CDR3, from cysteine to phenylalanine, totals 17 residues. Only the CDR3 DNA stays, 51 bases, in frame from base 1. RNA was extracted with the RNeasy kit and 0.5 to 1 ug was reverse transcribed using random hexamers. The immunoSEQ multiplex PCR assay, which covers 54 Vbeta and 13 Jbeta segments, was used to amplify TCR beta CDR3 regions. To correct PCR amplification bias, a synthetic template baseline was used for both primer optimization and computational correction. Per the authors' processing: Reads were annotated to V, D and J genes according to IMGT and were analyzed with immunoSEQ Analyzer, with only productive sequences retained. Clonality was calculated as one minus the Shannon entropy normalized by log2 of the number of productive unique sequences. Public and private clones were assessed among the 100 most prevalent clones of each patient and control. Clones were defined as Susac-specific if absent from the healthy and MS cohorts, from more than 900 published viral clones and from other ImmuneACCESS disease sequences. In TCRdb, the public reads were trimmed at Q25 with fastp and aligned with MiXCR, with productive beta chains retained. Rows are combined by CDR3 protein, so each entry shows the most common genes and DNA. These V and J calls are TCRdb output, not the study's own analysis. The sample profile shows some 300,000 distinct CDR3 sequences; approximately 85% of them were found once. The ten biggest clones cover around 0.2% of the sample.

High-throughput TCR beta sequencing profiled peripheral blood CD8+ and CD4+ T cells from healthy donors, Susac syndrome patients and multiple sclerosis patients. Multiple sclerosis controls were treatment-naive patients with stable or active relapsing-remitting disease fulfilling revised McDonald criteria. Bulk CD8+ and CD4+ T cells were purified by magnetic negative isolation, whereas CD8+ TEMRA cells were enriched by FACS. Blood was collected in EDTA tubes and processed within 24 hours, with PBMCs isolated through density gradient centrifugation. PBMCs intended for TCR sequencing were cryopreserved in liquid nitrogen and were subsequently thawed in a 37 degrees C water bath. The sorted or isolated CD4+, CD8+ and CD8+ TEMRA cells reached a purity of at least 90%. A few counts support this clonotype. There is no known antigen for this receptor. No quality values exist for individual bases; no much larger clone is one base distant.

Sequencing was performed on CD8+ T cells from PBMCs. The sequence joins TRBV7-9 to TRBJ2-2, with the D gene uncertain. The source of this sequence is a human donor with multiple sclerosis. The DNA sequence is TGTGCCAGCAGCTTAGGGGGAACGACAAGGAACACCGGGGAGCTGTTTTTT. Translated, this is CASSLGGTTRNTGELFF.